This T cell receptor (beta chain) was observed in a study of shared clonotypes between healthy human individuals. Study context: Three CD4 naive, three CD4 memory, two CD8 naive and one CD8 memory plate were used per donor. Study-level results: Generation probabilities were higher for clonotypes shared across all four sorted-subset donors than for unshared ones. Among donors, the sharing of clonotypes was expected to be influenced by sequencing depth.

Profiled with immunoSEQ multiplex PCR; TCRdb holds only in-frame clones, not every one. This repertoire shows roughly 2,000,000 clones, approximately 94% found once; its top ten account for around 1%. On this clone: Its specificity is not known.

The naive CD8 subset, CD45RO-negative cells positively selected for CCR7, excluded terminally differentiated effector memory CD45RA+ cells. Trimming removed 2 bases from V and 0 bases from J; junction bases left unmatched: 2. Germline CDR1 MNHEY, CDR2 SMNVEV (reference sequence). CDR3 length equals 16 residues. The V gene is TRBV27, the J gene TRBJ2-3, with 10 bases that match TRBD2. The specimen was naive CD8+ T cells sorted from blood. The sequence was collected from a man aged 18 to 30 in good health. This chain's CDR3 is CASSLMTSGSTDTQYF. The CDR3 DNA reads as TGTGCCAGCAGTTTAATGACTAGCGGGAGCACAGATACGCAGTATTTT.